The clone carrying this T cell receptor beta chain was observed once. Its antigen is still unknown. Only Caucasian adults living in Nashville, Tennessee served as donors. The sample comes from a study of shared clonotypes between healthy human individuals. Overall study context: Those who served as donors were a couple of women and a few men between the ages of 18 and 49. A donor's plate count was three for CD4 naive and three for CD4 memory; CD8 naive had two and CD8 memory one. Study-level findings and limits: Generally, estimated richness proved larger in naive subsets than it did in memory subsets.

Only in-frame clones appear in the TCRdb table, and some are missing; sequencing was by immunoSEQ multiplex PCR. Of approximately 2.3 million clones listed, 93% are singletons. V shed 4 bases, J shed 1 base, and the junction held 4 bases outside the gene matches. CDR3 length: 15 residues. The germline gives CDR1 SGDLS, CDR2 YYNGEE. The sequenced material came from naive CD4+ T cells from PBMCs. Described subset: CD45RA+ positively selected. The chain carries TRBV9 and TRBJ2-7, with 11 bases lining up with TRBD2. This TCR was sampled from a man aged 18 to 29 in good health. Some clones in this sample may be carry-over from other donors' samples. CDR3 bases: TGTGCCAGCAGCTCTGGGACTAGCGGATCCTACGAGCAGTACTTC. Protein sequence: CASSSGTSGSYEQYF.